One sample yielded the 5 T cell receptor beta chains listed below, sequenced in a study of T cell responses to AZD1222 COVID-19 vaccine (dated by TCRdb to the early 2020s). Library preparation used the immunoSEQ multiplex PCR assay. This is the immuneACCESS table as TCRdb keeps it, with only in-frame sequences that have V and J called. A part of the clones is gone; compared with another copy, unresolved V genes explain less than half, and the rest is unexplained. For this sample the table gives about 120,000 clones, of which over 75% were detected only once. The ten largest clonotypes hold 8% to 13% of the sample. The time point label here, explained by the study, means: baseline before first vaccination. Sequencing used peripheral blood, obtained on day 0 of AZD1222 vaccination. Every receptor here comes from an adult in good health.

This chain connects TRBV7-8 to TRBJ2-1; 14 nucleotides line up with TRBD2. CDR1 SGHVS and CDR2 FQNEAQ come from the germline V gene. Trimming removed 4 bases from V and 0 bases from J; junction bases left unmatched: 5. CDR3 size: 18 residues. CDR3 nucleotides: TGTGCCAGCAGCTCACGGACTAGCGGGAGGAGCTCCTACAATGAGCAGTTCTTC. Its translation: CASSSRTSGRSSYNEQFF.

The chain employs TRBV27 and TRBJ1-6, with unresolved D. From germline, CDR1 is MNHEY and CDR2 SMNVEV (reference sequence). V was pared by 9 bases and J by 0 bases, with 9 bases between. This CDR3 has 14 residues. The chain's CDR3 is CASQSDSYNSPLHF. CDR3 coding DNA: TGTGCCAGTCAATCTGACTCCTATAATTCACCCCTCCACTTT.

The chain links TRBV19 to TRBJ2-2, with D hard to call. Trimming took 6 bases from V and 0 from J, leaving 8 bases between them. This CDR3 comprises 14 residues. In germline, CDR1 is LNHDA, CDR2 SQIVND (reference sequence). The CDR3 loop reads CASREISNTGELFF. DNA of the CDR3: TGTGCCAGTAGAGAGATCTCGAACACCGGGGAGCTGTTTTTT.

The chain joins TRBV12-3 or TRBV12-4 to TRBJ2-1; D remains ambiguous. The CDR3 is 13 residues long. V was trimmed by 3 bases and J by 8 bases, leaving 11 bases between them. The CDR3 region is CASSLVIFYEQFF. The CDR3 region has the DNA TGTGCCAGCAGTTTGGTAATTTTCTATGAGCAGTTCTTC.

This rearrangement joins TRBV27 to TRBJ2-1, with 7 bases matching TRBD1. CDR1 and CDR2 from the germline V gene are MNHEY and SMNVEV (reference sequence). V lost 0 bases to trimming and J lost 7 bases; unmatched junction nucleotides: 9. The CDR3 extends over 16 amino acids. The CDR3 loop reads CASSLSRGLRWNEQFF. The CDR3 nucleotides are TGTGCCAGCAGTTTATCGAGGGGGCTTAGGTGGAATGAGCAGTTCTTC.